Below, one TCR beta chain is given with its context. This CDR3 has 14 amino acids. The V gene's germline CDR1 is SGHVS and CDR2 FQNEAQ. V lost 1 base and J lost 7, with 11 bases in between. This sample is part of a study of control samples from healthy donors and cancer patients. TCRdb's copy holds only in-frame clones and misses some; the assay was immunoSEQ multiplex PCR. The table records about 40,000 clones, around nine tenths of them present only once. Sequencing used blood. The TCR originated in a woman between 50 and 59 years old in good health. This chain uses TRBV7-8 with TRBJ1-5; D unclear. The CDR3 DNA reads TGTGCCAGCAGCTTAGAGAGCTTGGGGCAGCCCCAGCATTTT. It specifies CASSLESLGQPQHF.